The clone carrying this T cell receptor (beta chain) was recorded many times. These data come from a study of T-cell reconstitution after alpha-beta-depleted transplantation in children. Germline V gene lookup returns CDR1 KGHSH and CDR2 LQKENI. The length of the CDR3 is 13 residues. Trimming shortened V by 3 bases and J by 6 bases, and 12 bases separated the two germline ends. Unique molecular identifiers tagged the TCRbeta library. TCRdb recomputed calls from the PCR reads with MiXCR, one row per CDR3 protein. This table has over 200,000 distinct CDR3 sequences, approximately 9% appearing once. Sequencing used PBMCs from the stem cell graft donor, obtained from the stem cell graft. V is TRBV18 and J is TRBJ2-7; D is unresolved. The TCR was taken from a human donor who donated a stem cell graft to a child with acute lymphoblastic leukemia. DNA for the CDR3: TGTGCCAGCTCACCTAGTCGATCGACCGAGCAGTACTTC. It codes for CASSPSRSTEQYF.